Listed below are T cell receptor beta chains from one sample, sequenced in a study of blood T cell repertoires in COVID-19. TCRdb's table, derived via immunoSEQ multiplex PCR, lists solely in-frame clones and lacks some. The repertoire holds about 140,000 clones, with approximately 86% as singletons. Material: peripheral blood. The receptors here all came from a man aged 65-85 years with acute or convalescent COVID-19. CDR3s include the opening cysteine and the closing phenylalanine or tryptophan. Only part of the rows carry a size: once, few, many, or a class if the clone is expanded.

V gene: TRBV27; clone size: NA; J gene: TRBJ1-6; CDR3 protein: CASSLAPGQGSPLHF
V gene: TRBV4-1; clone size: NA; J gene: TRBJ1-1; CDR3 protein: CASSQDGLGGAFF
V gene: TRBV2; clone size: NA; J gene: TRBJ1-1; CDR3 protein: CASSEQGFRNTEAFF
V gene: TRBV15; clone size: once; J gene: TRBJ1-2; CDR3 protein: CATSRDVANYGYTF
V gene: TRBV11-2; clone size: NA; J gene: TRBJ1-1; CDR3 protein: CASSLVWNTEAFF
V gene: TRBV27; clone size: NA; J gene: TRBJ2-1; CDR3 protein: CASSIRRDSAEQFF
V gene: TRBV5-1; clone size: NA; J gene: TRBJ2-5; CDR3 protein: CASSFGQGVETQYF
V gene: TRBV10-2; clone size: NA; J gene: TRBJ2-1; CDR3 protein: CASSGSRVDNEQFF
V gene: TRBV2; clone size: few; J gene: TRBJ1-5; CDR3 protein: CASKRINQPQHF
V gene: TRBV27; clone size: NA; J gene: TRBJ1-1; CDR3 protein: CASRDRTGRDTEAFF
V gene: TRBV7-9; clone size: NA; J gene: TRBJ1-5; CDR3 protein: CASSLEGQGGQPQHF